A selection of T cell receptor beta chains follows, all from one sample in a study of OX40 agonist ivuxolimab in advanced cancers. TCRdb's table, derived via immunoSEQ multiplex PCR, lists solely in-frame clones and lacks some. The sample records about 59,000 clones, 85% to 90% being singletons. The sequenced sample was CD4+ or CD8+ T cells sorted from blood, obtained in a trial of the OX40 agonist ivuxolimab. Every receptor here comes from an adult with an advanced solid tumor such as melanoma, head and neck, liver or kidney cancer. CDR3s include the opening cysteine and the closing phenylalanine or tryptophan. Size tells how often a clone was seen (once, few, many) or the class of an expanded clone, and some rows leave it out.

V gene: TRBV11-2
J gene: TRBJ1-2
clone size: NA
CDR3 length: 17
CDR3 protein: CASRKDSLYFRNYGYTF

V gene: TRBV7-3
J gene: TRBJ2-7
clone size: NA
CDR3 length: 15
CDR3 protein: CASSFTSGGTYEQYF

V gene: TRBV6-1
J gene: TRBJ1-1
clone size: NA
CDR3 length: 14
CDR3 protein: CASRVDRSGTEAFF

V gene: TRBV4-2
J gene: TRBJ1-2
clone size: NA
CDR3 length: 16
CDR3 protein: CASSQALGTIQWGYTF

V gene: TRBV10-3
J gene: TRBJ1-5
clone size: NA
CDR3 length: 15
CDR3 protein: CATGTGGLGGQPQHF

V gene: TRBV10-3
J gene: TRBJ2-2
clone size: NA
CDR3 length: 14
CDR3 protein: CAINPDRVTGELFF

V gene: TRBV5-4
J gene: TRBJ2-7
clone size: NA
CDR3 length: 14
CDR3 protein: CASSLSAASYEQYF

V gene: TRBV10-3
J gene: TRBJ1-2
clone size: NA
CDR3 length: 13
CDR3 protein: CASRGVMGAGYTF

V gene: TRBV10-3
J gene: TRBJ2-7
clone size: once
CDR3 length: 12
CDR3 protein: CAISETKSEQYF

V gene: TRBV4-2
J gene: TRBJ2-3
clone size: NA
CDR3 length: 18
CDR3 protein: CASSQDLAGGPSTDTQYF

V gene: TRBV5-1
J gene: TRBJ2-3
clone size: NA
CDR3 length: 15
CDR3 protein: CASSRDRGDTDTQYF

V gene: TRBV7-2
J gene: TRBJ1-5
clone size: NA
CDR3 length: 15
CDR3 protein: CASSFSRSSNQPQHF

V gene: TRBV18
J gene: TRBJ1-2
clone size: NA
CDR3 length: 14
CDR3 protein: CASFMDRGGYGYTF

V gene: TRBV7-9
J gene: TRBJ2-1
clone size: NA
CDR3 length: 18
CDR3 protein: CASSPPFRTSGGYNEQFF

V gene: TRBV2
J gene: TRBJ1-1
clone size: NA
CDR3 length: 14
CDR3 protein: CASRDRFPNTEAFF

V gene: TRBV6-1
J gene: TRBJ2-2
clone size: NA
CDR3 length: 13
CDR3 protein: CASSSQTTGELFF

V gene: TRBV10-3
J gene: TRBJ1-5
clone size: NA
CDR3 length: 15
CDR3 protein: CAISESLTDYQPQHF

V gene: TRBV7-2
J gene: TRBJ2-2
clone size: NA
CDR3 length: 15
CDR3 protein: CASTLRQGGTGELFF

V gene: TRBV7-6
J gene: TRBJ1-6
clone size: NA
CDR3 length: 16
CDR3 protein: CASSLKGRTYNSPLHF

V gene: TRBV2
J gene: TRBJ2-5
clone size: NA
CDR3 length: 14
CDR3 protein: CASSPTGQGATQYF

V gene: TRBV27
J gene: TRBJ1-2
clone size: NA
CDR3 length: 13
CDR3 protein: CASSLRGAPGYTF

V gene: TRBV2
J gene: TRBJ2-2
clone size: NA
CDR3 length: 15
CDR3 protein: CASSEVPGYTGELFF

V gene: TRBV19
J gene: TRBJ1-2
clone size: NA
CDR3 length: 14
CDR3 protein: CASSIATRNYGYTF

V gene: TRBV5-1
J gene: TRBJ1-1
clone size: once
CDR3 length: 14
CDR3 protein: CASSSYREGTEAFF

V gene: TRBV15
J gene: TRBJ1-4
clone size: NA
CDR3 length: 15
CDR3 protein: CATSRVARGYEKLFF

V gene: TRBV5-1
J gene: TRBJ2-7
clone size: NA
CDR3 length: 14
CDR3 protein: CASSLDDGSNEQYF

V gene: TRBV4-3
J gene: TRBJ2-1
clone size: NA
CDR3 length: 14
CDR3 protein: CASSQAGHRNEQFF

V gene: TRBV19
J gene: TRBJ2-5
clone size: NA
CDR3 length: 14
CDR3 protein: CATRGLAVQETQYF

V gene: TRBV27
J gene: TRBJ2-1
clone size: NA
CDR3 length: 13
CDR3 protein: CASRGTGPAEQFF

V gene: TRBV19
J gene: TRBJ1-3
clone size: NA
CDR3 length: 15
CDR3 protein: CASRPNSLFGNTIYF

V gene: TRBV29-1
J gene: TRBJ2-3
clone size: NA
CDR3 length: 15
CDR3 protein: CSVRASGRSTDTQYF

V gene: TRBV4-1
J gene: TRBJ2-2
clone size: NA
CDR3 length: 16
CDR3 protein: CASSQGGLVGTGELFF

V gene: TRBV6-5
J gene: TRBJ1-1
clone size: NA
CDR3 length: 15
CDR3 protein: CASSYSSGMNTEAFF

V gene: TRBV10-2
J gene: TRBJ2-4
clone size: NA
CDR3 length: 16
CDR3 protein: CASSQPTGLAKNIQYF

V gene: TRBV7-2
J gene: TRBJ2-1
clone size: medium-sized
CDR3 length: 16
CDR3 protein: CASSLIKRLGPNEQFF

V gene: TRBV4-3
J gene: TRBJ1-5
clone size: NA
CDR3 length: 16
CDR3 protein: CASSQGTGELNQPQHF

V gene: TRBV18
J gene: TRBJ2-7
clone size: NA
CDR3 length: 16
CDR3 protein: CASSPPGLASSYEQYF

V gene: TRBV11-1
J gene: TRBJ2-5
clone size: NA
CDR3 length: 13
CDR3 protein: CAEGGGDQETQYF

V gene: TRBV6-5
J gene: TRBJ2-7
clone size: NA
CDR3 length: 13
CDR3 protein: CASVPQGKGEQYF

V gene: TRBV6-6
J gene: TRBJ2-2
clone size: NA
CDR3 length: 16
CDR3 protein: CASTDTSGVNTGELFF

V gene: TRBV18
J gene: TRBJ1-1
clone size: NA
CDR3 length: 16
CDR3 protein: CASSPTGGALNTEAFF

V gene: TRBV5-1
J gene: TRBJ2-3
clone size: NA
CDR3 length: 15
CDR3 protein: CASSWRGEGTDTQYF

V gene: TRBV6-1
J gene: TRBJ2-2
clone size: NA
CDR3 length: 13
CDR3 protein: CATNLAVTGELFF

V gene: TRBV7-2
J gene: TRBJ1-2
clone size: once
CDR3 length: 14
CDR3 protein: CASSLDSGRGGYTF

V gene: TRBV7-8
J gene: TRBJ2-7
clone size: NA
CDR3 length: 19
CDR3 protein: CASSTRWQGASGDAYEQYF

V gene: TRBV28
J gene: TRBJ2-2
clone size: NA
CDR3 length: 16
CDR3 protein: CASSFTPGRVTGELFF